The 20 T cell receptor beta chains reported below all come from one sample, sequenced in a study of CD8 T cells in ankylosing spondylitis. Study outcomes and limitations: Characteristic of ankylosing spondylitis blood, it appeared, was a TCR beta motif comprising several highly homologous variants.

TCRdb reanalysed the 5' RACE reads using MiXCR and keeps one entry per CDR3 protein. The sample records fewer than 550,000 distinct CDR3 sequences, about 5.2% being singletons. These TCRs' antigens remain unknown. Specimen: blood, either unsorted or a sorted T cell fraction (not recorded which). The receptors originated from a male donor with ankylosing spondylitis.

This clonotype was recorded at least ten times. This sequence joins TRBV7-2 and TRBJ2-7; 10 nucleotides align to TRBD1. After removal of 2 bases from V and 4 bases from J, the junction contained 11 bases not matched to a gene. This CDR3 has 17 amino acids. Germline assignment: CDR1 SGHTA and CDR2 FQGNSA. CDR3 region: CASSLLSPGQGPYEQYF. CDR3 sequence (DNA): TGTGCCAGCAGCTTACTAAGTCCGGGACAGGGGCCGTACGAGCAGTACTTC.

The chain links TRBV28 to TRBJ1-5, with TRBD1 as a possible D gene (6 bases). Germline-derived CDR1 and CDR2 are MDHEN and SYDVKM. Between the trimmed V and J ends, which lost 7 bases and 2 bases, there was a span of 15 bases. The CDR3 is 15 residues long. CDR3 residues: CASTWDYRGNQPQHF. As DNA, the CDR3 is TGTGCCAGCACTTGGGACTACAGGGGCAATCAGCCCCAGCATTTT.

At least ten counts were recorded for this clonotype. The V and J genes are TRBV7-9 and TRBJ1-2; D ambiguous. Germline V gene lookup returns CDR1 SEHNR and CDR2 FQNEAQ (reference sequence). Trimming took 1 base from V and 8 from J, leaving 23 bases between them. The CDR3 is 17 residues long. CDR3: CASSLDFGGSLMGGYTF. Written as DNA, the CDR3 is TGTGCCAGCAGCTTAGACTTTGGCGGCAGCCTGATGGGGGGCTACACCTTC.

The rearrangement joins TRBV28 to TRBJ1-2; maybe TRBD1 (6 bases). V was shortened by 6 bases and J by 4 bases, with 24 bases between the two germline ends. CDR3 size: 17 residues. Germline values: CDR1 MDHEN, CDR2 SYDVKM. CDR3 protein: CASSGRGSGRGPYGYTF. DNA for the CDR3: TGTGCCAGCAGCGGACGAGGGTCTGGCAGGGGACCCTATGGCTACACCTTC.

This clonotype was counted many times. The gene calls are TRBV10-3 and TRBJ1-1; no firm D call. Looked up from germline, CDR1 is ENHRY and CDR2 is SYGVKD. Trimming took off 0 bases at V and 3 bases at J, with 11 bases between the two ends. The CDR3 runs to 15 residues. The CDR3 protein is CAISESNLRDTEAFF. CDR3 DNA: TGTGCCATCAGTGAGTCGAACCTTCGGGACACTGAAGCTTTCTTT.

Many counts were recorded for this clonotype. The rearrangement links TRBV6-5 to TRBJ2-7, with TRBD1 matching over 10 bases. CDR3 length: 14 residues. The trim removed 2 bases at V and 4 bases at J, leaving 2 bases unmatched. Germline V gives CDR1 MNHEY, CDR2 SVGAGI. The CDR3: CASSYGTGAYEQYF. In DNA, the CDR3 is TGTGCCAGCAGTTACGGGACAGGGGCGTACGAGCAGTACTTC.

In its sample, this clonotype was seen many times. The V and J genes are TRBV5-1 and TRBJ1-3; tentatively, D is TRBD1 (6 bases). The CDR3 consists of 15 residues. The germline V gene encodes CDR1 SGHRS and CDR2 YFSETQ. Trimming removed 3 bases at V and 0 bases at J, with 10 bases between. In DNA, the CDR3 is TGCGCCAGCAGCTACGAGACAGGCTCTGGAAACACCATATATTTT. It codes for CASSYETGSGNTIYF.

This clonotype was observed at least ten times. This chain links TRBV7-9 with TRBJ1-3; D is unclear. The CDR3 is made up of 17 amino acids. Germline CDR1 is SEHNR and CDR2 is FQNEAQ (reference sequence). V was pared by 1 base and J by 2 bases, with 15 bases between. The CDR3 spells CASSLESGRPPGNTIYF. The CDR3 coding sequence is TGTGCCAGCAGCTTAGAAAGTGGGAGGCCCCCTGGAAACACCATATATTTT.

This clonotype was found many times. One junction end disagrees with the germline gene, perhaps due to a read error. The rearrangement links TRBV12-3 or TRBV12-4 to TRBJ2-7, with 11 bases lining up with TRBD1. The CDR3 is 11 amino acids. The CDR3 sequence: CASSSGQGADF. The CDR3 nucleotides read TGTGCCAGCAGTTCCGGACAGGGGGCCGACTTC.

In this sample, this clonotype turned up many times. V is TRBV7-6 and J is TRBJ1-6; tentatively, D is TRBD1 (6 bases). The CDR3 sequence is 19 residues long. The germline gives CDR1 SGHVS, CDR2 FNYEAQ. V was pared by 0 bases and J by 0 bases, with 15 bases between. The CDR3 coding sequence is TGTGCCAGCAGCTTAGCCCCGACAGGACTTTACTCCTATAATTCACCCCTCCACTTT. Its translation is CASSLAPTGLYSYNSPLHF.

V usage is TRBV2 and J usage is TRBJ2-4; no clear D. The CDR3 is made up of 15 amino acids. Germline V gene sequence: CDR1 SNHLY, CDR2 FYNNEI. Trimming shortened V by 1 base and J by 2 bases, and 9 bases separated the two germline ends. CDR3 region: CASSEVPATKNIQYF. Here the CDR3 DNA reads TGTGCCAGCAGTGAAGTCCCGGCTACCAAAAACATTCAGTACTTC.

The chain carries TRBV4-3 and TRBJ2-7; possibly TRBD1 or TRBD2 for D (5 bases each). The CDR3 has 15 residues. CDR1 and CDR2 from the germline V gene are LGHNA and YSLEER. The V gene lost 3 bases and the J gene lost 6 bases, with 18 bases spanning the gap. The CDR3 DNA sequence: TGCGCCAGCAGCCAGGTTAGGGGCCCGGGGCTCGAGCAGTACTTC. Protein: CASSQVRGPGLEQYF.

This clonotype came up many times. The chain employs TRBV7-2 and TRBJ1-1; D may be TRBD1 (5 bases). V lost 5 bases and J lost 4, with 17 bases in between. Germline assignment: CDR1 SGHTA and CDR2 FQGNSA. The CDR3 is 15 residues long. CDR3 residues: CASSLRREGFTEAFF. CDR3 in DNA: TGTGCCAGCAGCCTTAGGAGGGAGGGGTTCACTGAAGCTTTCTTT.

This clonotype has ten or more counts. V usage is TRBV29-1 and J usage is TRBJ1-2; D is unclear. Germline V gene sequence: CDR1 SQVTM, CDR2 ANQGSEA. The CDR3 length is 14 residues. V shed 6 bases and J shed 5 bases, with 19 bases lying between them. The CDR3 reads CSVAPGSFSYGYTF. The CDR3, as DNA: TGCAGCGTAGCCCCAGGATCCTTTTCTTATGGCTACACCTTC.

This clonotype showed up many times. CDR3 DNA sequence: TGTGCCACCAGTGACCCGACAGGGGATGGCTACGAGCAGTACTTC. Protein product: CATSDPTGDGYEQYF. The chain combines TRBV24-1 with TRBJ2-7; TRBD1 agrees at 8 bases. CDR3 length equals 15 residues. Germline CDR1 reads KGHDR; CDR2 reads SFDVKD. With V trimmed by 4 bases and J by 3 bases, 7 bases remained unmatched.

At least ten counts were recorded for this clonotype. V usage is TRBV9 and J usage is TRBJ2-2, with a weak D call TRBD2 (6 bases). With 0 bases removed from V and 1 base from J, the gap between germline ends came to 7 bases. The germline gives CDR1 SGDLS, CDR2 YYNGEE. The CDR3 totals 15 residues. The CDR3 spells CASSVDSGNTGELFF. Written as DNA, the CDR3 is TGTGCCAGCAGCGTAGATAGCGGGAACACCGGGGAGCTGTTTTTT.

This clonotype appeared many times. The chain joins TRBV7-9 to TRBJ1-1; possible D gene TRBD1, 5 bases. Trimming stripped 6 bases from V and 3 bases from J, with 8 bases between. This CDR3 comprises 12 residues. The germline CDR1 and CDR2 sequences are SEHNR and FQNEAQ (reference sequence). This CDR3 reads CASRWGDTEAFF. For the CDR3, the DNA is TGTGCCAGCAGATGGGGGGACACTGAAGCTTTCTTT. Filled out from reference TRBV7-9 and TRBJ1-1, the complete variable domain reads DTGVSQNPRHKITKRGQNVTFRCDPISEHNRLYWYRQTLGQGPEFLTYFQNEAQLEKSRLLSDRFSAERPKGSFSTLEIQRTEQGDSAMYLCASRWGDTEAFFGQGTRLTVV.

This clonotype was seen repeatedly, ten times or more. The V and J genes are TRBV10-3 and TRBJ1-2, with D hard to call. The V and J ends lost 5 bases and 0 bases respectively, with 7 bases between them. The CDR3 spans 13 residues. Germline V CDR1 and CDR2: ENHRY, SYGVKD. The CDR3 sequence: CAISRQTNYGYTF. The CDR3, as DNA: TGTGCCATCAGTAGGCAAACTAACTATGGCTACACCTTC.

This clonotype was counted at least ten times. This chain links TRBV6-1 with TRBJ2-7, with a possible D match to TRBD2 (7 bases). Germline CDR1 MNHNS, CDR2 SASEGT. There are 14 residues in the CDR3. V was pared by 10 bases and J by 1 base, with 17 bases between. CDR3 in DNA: TGTGCCACTGAAGCGGGACAAGTTTCCTACGAGCAGTACTTC. Protein: CATEAGQVSYEQYF.

The gene calls are TRBV5-1 and TRBJ2-3, with D unclear. The CDR3 length is 16 residues. V was clipped by 0 bases and J by 3 bases, with 14 bases between them. Germline-derived CDR1 and CDR2 are SGHRS and YFSETQ. The CDR3 reads CASSLASSSRTDTQYF. As DNA, the CDR3 is TGCGCCAGCAGCTTGGCCTCAAGCTCTCGAACAGATACGCAGTATTTT.